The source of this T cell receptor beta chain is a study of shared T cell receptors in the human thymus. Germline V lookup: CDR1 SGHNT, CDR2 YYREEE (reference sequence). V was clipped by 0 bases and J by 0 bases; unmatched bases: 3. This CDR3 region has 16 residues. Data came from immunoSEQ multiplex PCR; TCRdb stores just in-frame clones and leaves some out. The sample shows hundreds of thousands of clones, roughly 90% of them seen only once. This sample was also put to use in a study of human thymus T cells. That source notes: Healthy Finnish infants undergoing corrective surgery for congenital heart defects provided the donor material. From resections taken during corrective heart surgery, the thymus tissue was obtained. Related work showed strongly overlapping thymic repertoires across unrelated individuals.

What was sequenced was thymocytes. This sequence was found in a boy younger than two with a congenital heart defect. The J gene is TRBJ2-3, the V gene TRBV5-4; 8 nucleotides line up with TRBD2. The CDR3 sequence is CASSLGLATSTDTQYF. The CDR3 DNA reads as TGTGCCAGCAGCTTGGGACTAGCGACTAGCACAGATACGCAGTATTTT.